The present entry profiles one T cell receptor beta chain with its context. The data were obtained in a study of T cell changes during pregnancy in multiple sclerosis. Sequencing was performed with immunoSEQ multiplex PCR; in TCRdb, only in-frame clones are kept and a portion is missing. Of 38,000 or so clones listed, around 87% are singletons. CDR1 and CDR2 from the germline V gene are SGHAT and FQNNGV. Trimming removed 0 bases at V and 3 bases at J, with 15 bases between. This CDR3 comprises 17 residues. The sample here was CD4+ T cells from peripheral blood mononuclear cells, taken in the second trimester of pregnancy. The TCR comes from a female donor with multiple sclerosis, enrolled in a pregnancy study. The chain uses TRBV11-2 and TRBJ2-4, with no clear D. CDR3 in amino acids: CASSLDPSRPGKNIQYF. CDR3 coding DNA: TGTGCCAGCAGCTTAGATCCATCTAGGCCCGGCAAAAACATTCAGTACTTC. Variable domain in full (rest from reference TRBV11-2 and TRBJ2-4): EAGVAQSPRYKIIEKRQSVAFWCNPISGHATLYWYQQILGQGPKLLIQFQNNGVVDDSQLPKDRFSAERLKGVDSTLKIQPAKLEDSAVYLCASSLDPSRPGKNIQYFGAGTRLSVL.